The rows below give T cell receptor beta chains drawn from one sample of a study of identical twins. TCRdb reanalysed the 5' RACE reads using MiXCR and keeps one entry per CDR3 protein. The data contain some 500,000 distinct CDR3 sequences, 14% of them singletons. These data were also reused for a study on yellow fever vaccine responses in identical twins.

Material: CD4+ T cells sorted from blood. Source of these receptors: a woman aged 18-35 years in good health. Each CDR3 is given with its conserved first and last residue. Each record gives: CDR3 protein, clone size, V gene. The size entry is marked missing in some rows and otherwise reads once, few, many or a size class.

CDR3aa: CSARPEREGFF
abundance: few
v_gene: TRBV20-1

CDR3aa: CASSLQGEKLFF
abundance: .
v_gene: TRBV28

CDR3aa: CASSEGVRPIEQYF
abundance: few
v_gene: TRBV9

CDR3aa: CASSPRSVTSDEQFF
abundance: many
v_gene: TRBV18

CDR3aa: CASSLRGRGETQYF
abundance: few
v_gene: TRBV27

CDR3aa: CASTPDSNYGYTF
abundance: .
v_gene: TRBV7-6

CDR3aa: CSARSTRKEYF
abundance: .
v_gene: TRBV20-1

CDR3aa: CASSLGVQNTEAFF
abundance: .
v_gene: TRBV5-1

CDR3aa: CASSLTGKIYEQYF
abundance: .
v_gene: TRBV5-1

CDR3aa: CASSSTDRFTDTQYF
abundance: few
v_gene: TRBV6-2/TRBV6-3

CDR3aa: CATSDLGLKTGELFF
abundance: few
v_gene: TRBV24-1

CDR3aa: CSGRGVNTEAFF
abundance: .
v_gene: TRBV29-1

CDR3aa: CASSETGVYTF
abundance: once
v_gene: TRBV5-1

CDR3aa: CATSVSGQIYSEQFF
abundance: few
v_gene: TRBV24-1

CDR3aa: CASSLLAYEQYF
abundance: many
v_gene: TRBV28

CDR3aa: CASSPPGSGAMNTEAFF
abundance: .
v_gene: TRBV11-3

CDR3aa: CAISESKGQGANEQFF
abundance: few
v_gene: TRBV10-3

CDR3aa: CSVGRDRSTDTQYF
abundance: many
v_gene: TRBV29-1

CDR3aa: CATSDTTPGTGYNEQFF
abundance: .
v_gene: TRBV24-1

CDR3aa: CSVFTGQGRGGSYEQYF
abundance: many
v_gene: TRBV29-1

CDR3aa: CASMDSFYGYTF
abundance: .
v_gene: TRBV2

CDR3aa: CASSRGASSGGQETQYF
abundance: few
v_gene: TRBV11-2

CDR3aa: CSGNRANEQFF
abundance: .
v_gene: TRBV29-1

CDR3aa: CASSLDSIRDYGYTF
abundance: few
v_gene: TRBV5-1

CDR3aa: CASSLTTGGLYEQYF
abundance: few
v_gene: TRBV5-1

CDR3aa: CSARVAGQGGNTEAFF
abundance: many
v_gene: TRBV20-1

CDR3aa: CASSLNQGEGTDTQYF
abundance: few
v_gene: TRBV28

CDR3aa: CASSGQHYEQYF
abundance: few
v_gene: TRBV6-5

CDR3aa: CASSLGQLWDEQFF
abundance: .
v_gene: TRBV5-1

CDR3aa: CSARDLGFQIYEQYF
abundance: few
v_gene: TRBV20-1

CDR3aa: CASRSSSGASYEQYF
abundance: few
v_gene: TRBV6-1

CDR3aa: CASSLATGGTEAFF
abundance: .
v_gene: TRBV12-3/TRBV12-4

CDR3aa: CASSYRLGLPDTQYF
abundance: .
v_gene: TRBV5-1

CDR3aa: CASSYVGQGYGYTF
abundance: many
v_gene: TRBV6-6

CDR3aa: CASSFPQALGHNEQFF
abundance: .
v_gene: TRBV28

CDR3aa: CASSQGGSLALWAQFF
abundance: few
v_gene: TRBV14

CDR3aa: CASSRGGSENSYNEQFF
abundance: .
v_gene: TRBV6-2/TRBV6-3

CDR3aa: CASTSKTSAGSGELFF
abundance: .
v_gene: TRBV5-1

CDR3aa: CSARAGRGSSYEQYF
abundance: few
v_gene: TRBV20-1

CDR3aa: CASSQRSTGPFTEAFF
abundance: few
v_gene: TRBV4-3

CDR3aa: CASSLRLGTEAFF
abundance: few
v_gene: TRBV11-2

CDR3aa: CASSVRAGYGYTF
abundance: few
v_gene: TRBV9

CDR3aa: CASNPGGVRETQYF
abundance: .
v_gene: TRBV11-2

CDR3aa: CASSLEGPGRARNEQFF
abundance: .
v_gene: TRBV13

CDR3aa: CSAGGGSSYNEQFF
abundance: few
v_gene: TRBV20-1

CDR3aa: CASTPWGGSYEQYF
abundance: .
v_gene: TRBV27

CDR3aa: CASSLDGTGIYEQYF
abundance: few
v_gene: TRBV7-8

CDR3aa: CSVGTDKTEAFF
abundance: few
v_gene: TRBV29-1

CDR3aa: CASSPGLQGADTQYF
abundance: .
v_gene: TRBV5-1

CDR3aa: CAISEISGYTF
abundance: .
v_gene: TRBV10-3

CDR3aa: CATSRDGPKVAEAFF
abundance: .
v_gene: TRBV15

CDR3aa: CASSLSLGTGGPEQFF
abundance: many
v_gene: TRBV5-1

CDR3aa: CASSLNATPTSSFF
abundance: few
v_gene: TRBV28

CDR3aa: CASSADSTTNEKLFF
abundance: .
v_gene: TRBV6-1

CDR3aa: CASSLSPPGQGAREQYF
abundance: few
v_gene: TRBV12-3/TRBV12-4

CDR3aa: CASRTTYRGRAFTEAFF
abundance: many
v_gene: TRBV12-3/TRBV12-4

CDR3aa: CASSFIRGGWEQYF
abundance: many
v_gene: TRBV12-3/TRBV12-4

CDR3aa: CASSPTGQGENTQYF
abundance: .
v_gene: TRBV7-9